Sequencing of this T cell receptor beta chain was carried out in a study of a mutant IDH1 vaccine in newly diagnosed glioma. At the level of the study: Onset of vaccination occurred 4-6 weeks following radiotherapy alone, or with temozolomide cycles. V12 fell at week 35 and V13, the study end, at week 47. Study-level points and caveats: Most patients, around 93%, showed vaccine-induced immune responses.

CDR3 size: 14 residues. V lost 8 bases and J 4 bases, leaving 16 bases between the germline ends. In germline, CDR1 is SGHTA, CDR2 FQGNSA. Clones were sequenced by immunoSEQ multiplex PCR, and TCRdb holds only the in-frame ones, with some missing. Of 35,000 to 50,000 clones listed, around 92% are singletons. Time point in this sample: week 35, safety follow-up. In the vaccine, a single dose held 300 ug of the mutant IDH1 20-mer peptide, along with topical imiquimod. Weeks 1, 3, 5, 7, 11, 15, 19 and 23 were when patients received their eight vaccinations. Comment on this clone: Its antigen is unidentified.

The gene calls are TRBV7-2 and TRBJ2-3; D is undetermined. The sample here was PBMCs, taken from a glioma patient whose treatment included an IDH1 peptide vaccine. The receptor was derived from a man aged 45-65 years with glioma. CDR3 residues: CASRKSHGPDTQYF. The CDR3 DNA reads TGTGCCAGCCGTAAAAGCCATGGCCCAGATACGCAGTATTTT.